The 15 T cell receptor beta chains below all came from one sample that was sequenced in a study of patients and donors after allogeneic stem cell transplantation. Each CDR3 protein is one row after TCRdb ran MiXCR on the RT-PCR reads. The sample records some 200,000 distinct CDR3 sequences, less than 45% being singletons. The sample taken for sequencing was blood, either unsorted or a sorted T cell fraction (not recorded which). All receptors derive from a human donor who was either an allogeneic HSCT recipient or a stem cell or donor lymphocyte infusion donor (not recorded which). It is not recorded whose cells these are; they may come from a transplant donor.

This clonotype was seen a handful of times. The rearrangement uses TRBV20-1 and TRBJ1-5, with TRBD1 matching over 7 bases. This CDR3 has 13 amino acids. The germline V gene encodes CDR1 DFQATT and CDR2 SNEGSKA (reference sequence). V shed 0 bases and J 5 bases; nucleotides not matched to a gene: 1. The DNA of the CDR3 is TGCAGTGCTAGAGATACAGGGGATCAGCCCCAGCATTTT. The encoded protein is CSARDTGDQPQHF.

The chain employs TRBV15 and TRBJ2-7, with a weak D call TRBD1 (6 bases). This CDR3 contains 16 residues. Per germline, CDR1 LNHNV and CDR2 YYDKDF (reference sequence). Trimming took off 0 bases at V and 0 bases at J, with 12 bases between the two ends. CDR3 sequence: CATSRDRQARSYEQYF. The DNA of the CDR3 is TGTGCCACCAGCAGAGATCGACAGGCCCGCTCCTACGAGCAGTACTTC. Full variable domain (rest looked up from reference TRBV15 and TRBJ2-7): DAMVIQNPRYQVTQFGKPVTLSCSQTLNHNVMYWYQQKSSQAPKLLFHYYDKDFNNEADTPDNFQSRRPNTSFCFLDIRSPGLGDTAMYLCATSRDRQARSYEQYFGPGTRLTVT.

In its sample, this clonotype was seen a few times. V gene TRBV6-2 or TRBV6-3 combines with J gene TRBJ1-2; no clear D gene. The CDR3 loop spans 15 amino acids. Germline values: CDR1 MNHEY, CDR2 SVGEGT. Trimming cost V 0 bases and J 3 bases, with 11 bases left between them. CDR3 nucleotide sequence: TGTGCCAGCAGTTACTCTTTGGTTGGGCACTATGGCTACACCTTC. It yields the protein CASSYSLVGHYGYTF.

This clonotype was counted a few times. In DNA, the CDR3 is TGCGCCAGCAGCTTGGTTAGTGGGACAGGGGACTACTATGGCTACACCTTC. Protein: CASSLVSGTGDYYGYTF. The V call is TRBV5-1, the J call TRBJ1-2, with 10 bases lining up with TRBD1. The CDR3 contains 17 residues. The trim removed 0 bases at V and 3 bases at J, leaving 8 bases unmatched. Per the germline V gene, CDR1 is SGHRS and CDR2 is YFSETQ.

The CDR3 sequence is CASRRPGRGDLNEKLFF. CDR3 DNA: TGTGCCAGCAGGAGGCCTGGTAGGGGCGACCTCAATGAAAAACTGTTTTTT. The gene calls are TRBV6-6 and TRBJ1-4; TRBD1 is a possible D gene (5 bases). The CDR3 consists of 17 residues. V lost 6 bases to trimming and J lost 5 bases, with 22 bases between them. In germline, CDR1 is MNHNY, CDR2 SVGAGI (reference sequence).

The chain links TRBV5-1 to TRBJ2-2, with D perhaps TRBD1 (5 bases). CDR3 size: 17 residues. CDR1 and CDR2 (germline): SGHRS, YFSETQ. V shed 4 bases and J shed 1 base, with 17 bases lying between them. CDR3 sequence reads: CASSPDRFRMNTGELFF. CDR3 in DNA: TGCGCCAGCAGCCCCGACAGATTTAGGATGAACACCGGGGAGCTGTTTTTT.

This clonotype was seen a handful of times. This rearrangement joins TRBV11-2 to TRBJ1-2; D possibly corresponds to TRBD1 (5 bases). V was shortened by 3 bases and J by 3 bases, with 14 bases between the two germline ends. There are 15 residues in the CDR3. The germline V gene encodes CDR1 SGHAT and CDR2 FQNNGV. The chain's CDR3 is CASSLRMGEDYGYTF. The DNA for the CDR3 is TGTGCCAGCAGCTTGCGAATGGGGGAGGACTATGGCTACACCTTC.

The genes are TRBV7-6 and TRBJ2-7; the D gene is possibly TRBD1 (6 bases). Looked up from germline, CDR1 is SGHVS and CDR2 is FNYEAQ. The V end lost 0 bases, the J end lost 5 bases, and 11 bases lay between the germline ends. This CDR3 spans 14 amino acids. CDR3 DNA: TGTGCCAGCAGCTTAGCCAGGGGCACGAACGAGCAGTACTTC. This sequence encodes CASSLARGTNEQYF.

The gene calls are TRBV12-3 or TRBV12-4 and TRBJ2-2; the D is unclear. This CDR3 has 15 amino acids. V lost 2 bases and J 2 bases, leaving 9 bases between the germline ends. The DNA of the CDR3 is TGTGCCAGCAGTTTACTGGGTCCCAACACCGGGGAGCTGTTTTTT. The encoded protein is CASSLLGPNTGELFF.

The rearrangement links TRBV4-3 to TRBJ2-1; D is ambiguous. From germline, CDR1 is LGHNA and CDR2 YSLEER. The CDR3 is 14 residues long. Trimming took off 1 base at V and 8 bases at J, with 12 bases between the two ends. The CDR3 loop reads CASSQGRLNDEQFF. In nucleotides, the CDR3 is TGCGCCAGCAGCCAAGGACGACTCAATGATGAGCAGTTCTTC.

This clonotype was recorded a few times. The chain uses TRBV7-2 and TRBJ1-4; D not certain. Trimming shortened V by 5 bases and J by 0 bases, and 10 bases separated the two germline ends. The germline V gene has CDR1 SGHTA and CDR2 FQGNSA. CDR3 length: 15 residues. CDR3 protein: CASSTTEATNEKLFF. The DNA for the CDR3 is TGTGCCAGCAGCACAACTGAAGCAACTAATGAAAAACTGTTTTTT.

This chain uses TRBV5-1 with TRBJ1-3; TRBD1 is a possible D gene (5 bases). Trimming took 5 bases from V and 2 from J, leaving 11 bases between them. Germline CDR1 and CDR2: SGHRS and YFSETQ. The CDR3 is made up of 14 amino acids. The DNA for the CDR3 is TGCGCCAGCAGGGTCTCGGGGCCTGGAAACACCATATATTTT. Translation gives CASRVSGPGNTIYF.

The rearrangement uses TRBV28 and TRBJ1-2; 8 positions agree with TRBD1. This CDR3 spans 14 amino acids. Germline V gives CDR1 MDHEN, CDR2 SYDVKM. Losses at the gene ends were 11 bases for V and 0 bases for J; bases not matched to a gene: 8. CDR3 sequence: CASQQGGANYGYTF. DNA of the CDR3: TGTGCCTCACAACAGGGGGGAGCTAACTATGGCTACACCTTC.

The V call is TRBV12-3 or TRBV12-4, the J call TRBJ1-3; 7 bases line up with TRBD1. This CDR3 has 14 amino acids. V was pared by 4 bases and J by 4 bases, with 4 bases of the junction left unmatched. CDR3 nucleotide sequence: TGTGCCAGCAGTTCGACAGGGCACGGAAACACCATATATTTT. This codes for CASSSTGHGNTIYF.

The chain couples TRBV11-2 to TRBJ2-3; 12 positions agree with TRBD2. V trimming: 4 bases; J trimming: 4 bases; junction bases outside the gene matches: 9. The CDR3 sequence is 17 residues long. CDR1 is SGHAT and CDR2 is FQNNGV in the germline V gene. The CDR3 is CASSSTRLAGVSDTQYF. The CDR3 DNA follows: TGTGCCAGCAGCTCTACCAGACTAGCGGGAGTTTCAGATACGCAGTATTTT.